These 30 T cell receptor beta chains came from one sample sequenced in a study of blood T cells in healthy people across ages. Sample-barcoded 5' priming and a J-beta primer mix drove a second PCR of about 7 to 11 cycles. TCRdb reprocessed the 5' RACE reads with MiXCR, giving one entry per CDR3 protein. The profile shows about 1.8 million distinct CDR3 sequences, around half of them singletons. Sequencing was carried out using blood. Receptor source: a woman in her forties in good health.

The gene calls are TRBV3-1 and TRBJ2-1; D possibly corresponds to TRBD2 (5 bases). The CDR3 consists of 13 residues. The germline CDR1 and CDR2 sequences are LGHDT and YNNKEL (reference sequence). V was shortened by 2 bases and J by 6 bases, with 8 bases between the two germline ends. As DNA, the CDR3 is TGTGCCAGCAGCCAAATGCGGGTCAATGAGCAGTTCTTC. Translation gives CASSQMRVNEQFF.

The gene calls are TRBV6-2 or TRBV6-3 and TRBJ2-3; 12 bases match TRBD2. The CDR3 totals 15 residues. CDR1 is MNHEY and CDR2 is SVGEGT in the germline V gene. After removal of 5 bases from V and 7 bases from J, the junction contained 7 bases not matched to a gene. The CDR3 DNA is TGTGCCAGCAGTAAGACTAGCGGGAGATTAAATACGCAGTATTTT. The encoded protein is CASSKTSGRLNTQYF.

V is TRBV5-1 and J is TRBJ2-3; TRBD1 agrees at 8 bases. This CDR3 has 15 residues. Trimming took 3 bases from V and 3 from J; bases not matched to a gene: 6. The V gene's germline CDR1 is SGHRS and CDR2 YFSETQ. This CDR3 is CASSWQGAITDTQYF. CDR3 sequence (DNA): TGCGCCAGCAGCTGGCAGGGGGCTATTACAGATACGCAGTATTTT.

This clonotype was seen only once. This chain links TRBV5-6 with TRBJ2-4; D possibly uses TRBD1 or TRBD2 (6 bases each). Trimming took off 2 bases at V and 13 bases at J, with 10 bases between the two ends. Germline CDR1 reads SGHDT; CDR2 reads YYEEEE. The CDR3 totals 11 residues. The CDR3 protein is CASSFGGGQYF. The CDR3 DNA reads as TGTGCCAGCAGCTTCGGAGGGGGGCAGTACTTC. Drawing the rest from reference TRBV5-6 and TRBJ2-4, the complete variable domain is DAGVTQSPTHLIKTRGQQVTLRCSPKSGHDTVSWYQQALGQGPQFIFQYYEEEERQRGNFPDRFSGHQFPNYSSELNVNALLLGDSALYLCASSFGGGQYFGAGTRLSVL.

The chain combines TRBV25-1 with TRBJ1-2; D uncertain. Germline CDR1 reads MGHDK; CDR2 reads SYGVNS. V lost 1 base to trimming and J lost 4 bases, with 4 bases between them. This CDR3 spans 12 amino acids. The CDR3 region has the DNA TGTGCCAGCAGTGAATGGAGCTATGGCTACACCTTC. This encodes CASSEWSYGYTF.

The chain combines TRBV28 with TRBJ2-7, with TRBD1 matching 7 bases. V shed 5 bases, J shed 2 bases, and the junction held 6 bases outside the gene matches. CDR3 length: 14 amino acids. The V gene's germline CDR1 is MDHEN and CDR2 SYDVKM. This CDR3 is CASSLDRSTYEQYF. The CDR3 nucleotides are TGTGCCAGCAGTCTGGACAGGTCAACCTACGAGCAGTACTTC.

The J gene is TRBJ1-1, the V gene TRBV5-1; D is unclear. V was pared by 5 bases and J by 1 base, with 9 bases between. Germline V CDR1 and CDR2: SGHRS, YFSETQ. The CDR3 is 13 residues long. The CDR3 sequence is CASSSDGNTEAFF. The CDR3 bases are TGCGCCAGCAGTTCCGACGGGAACACTGAAGCTTTCTTT.

Comments on this clonotype: An end of the junction does not agree with germline; a read error may underlie this. The chain joins TRBV7-3 to TRBJ2-5; D ambiguous. Per germline, CDR1 SGHTA and CDR2 FQGTGA. The CDR3 totals 14 residues. CDR3 sequence: CASSPQANQEAQYF. The CDR3 DNA follows: TGTGCCAGCAGCCCCCAGGCGAACCAAGAGGCCCAGTACTTC.

Only a few counts were recorded for this clonotype. The rearrangement uses TRBV7-8 and TRBJ2-5; D not certain. With 1 base removed from V and 2 bases from J, the gap between germline ends came to 14 bases. Germline V gene data show CDR1 as SGHVS and CDR2 as FQNEAQ. This CDR3 spans 16 amino acids. The DNA of the CDR3 is TGTGCCAGCAGCTTAGTCGTTTGGCAGCCTCAAGAGACCCAGTACTTC. It encodes CASSLVVWQPQETQYF.

In this sample, this clonotype turned up many times. The rearrangement links TRBV29-1 to TRBJ2-1; no reliable D call. The CDR3 totals 10 residues. Germline V gives CDR1 SQVTM, CDR2 ANQGSEA. Deletions cut 7 bases from V and 5 bases from J, with 6 bases between. CDR3 bases: TGCAGCGCCCTTAACAATGAGCAGTTCTTC. Its translation: CSALNNEQFF.

This clonotype was observed a handful of times. The chain uses TRBV7-2 and TRBJ2-4; no reliable D call. CDR3 length equals 14 residues. The germline V gene has CDR1 SGHTA and CDR2 FQGNSA. The V end lost 2 bases, the J end lost 2 bases, and 7 bases lay between the germline ends. The CDR3 protein is CASSLSYTKNIQYF. CDR3 nucleotide sequence: TGTGCCAGCAGCTTATCTTATACCAAAAACATTCAGTACTTC.

This clonotype was counted only a few times. V and J are TRBV7-8 and TRBJ1-1; D is uncertain. This CDR3 is 15 amino acids long. The germline V gene has CDR1 SGHVS and CDR2 FQNEAQ. Trimming pared 5 bases from V and 2 bases from J, leaving 15 bases between. This chain's CDR3 is CASSTARNHNTEAFF. The CDR3, as DNA: TGTGCCAGCAGCACGGCCCGAAATCATAACACTGAAGCTTTCTTT.

This chain links TRBV7-9 with TRBJ2-1, with 7 positions matching TRBD2. Germline V gene lookup returns CDR1 SEHNR and CDR2 FQNEAQ (reference sequence). This CDR3 has 12 residues. With 5 bases clipped from V and 9 bases from J, the junction kept 4 bases outside the gene matches. CDR3 amino acids: CASSPGLVEQFF. CDR3 bases: TGTGCCAGCAGCCCCGGACTAGTTGAGCAGTTCTTC.

The chain uses TRBV21-1 and TRBJ2-3; TRBD1, as called in the table, went unchecked against the DNA. TRBV21-1 corresponds to a pseudogene. There are 14 residues in the CDR3. The CDR3 here is CASSKGGDTDTQYF. The CDR3 nucleotides read TGTGCCAGCAGCAAAGGAGGGGACACAGATACGCAGTATTTT.

The chain links TRBV6-2 or TRBV6-3 to TRBJ1-4; maybe TRBD1 (6 bases). V shed 2 bases and J shed 5 bases, with 12 bases lying between them. CDR3 length equals 15 residues. Germline values: CDR1 MNHEY, CDR2 SVGEGT. DNA of the CDR3: TGTGCCAGCAGTTACGTCGGGGGGCGCAATGAAAAACTGTTTTTT. Translated: CASSYVGGRNEKLFF.

The chain is built from TRBV14 and TRBJ2-3; 9 positions agree with TRBD1. This CDR3 spans 15 amino acids. V lost 0 bases to trimming and J lost 3 bases; unmatched junction nucleotides: 1. Germline V CDR1 and CDR2: SGHDN, FVKESK. CDR3 bases: TGTGCCAGCAGCCAAGATGGGACAGGGACAGATACGCAGTATTTT. It specifies CASSQDGTGTDTQYF.

This rearrangement joins TRBV20-1 to TRBJ2-3; D might be TRBD2 (6 bases). Trimming shortened V by 0 bases and J by 8 bases, and 24 bases separated the two germline ends. The V gene's germline CDR1 is DFQATT and CDR2 SNEGSKA (reference sequence). The length of the CDR3 is 17 residues. CDR3 nucleotide sequence: TGCAGTGCTAGAGATAACAGGTCGGGATTTCTGCGGGGTACGCAGTATTTT. It specifies CSARDNRSGFLRGTQYF.

This sequence joins TRBV11-2 and TRBJ2-5; 9 bases are shared with TRBD2. CDR1 and CDR2 (germline): SGHAT, FQNNGV. The V gene end was trimmed by 2 bases and the J gene end by 4 bases; junction bases not matched to a gene: 11. The CDR3 consists of 17 residues. CDR3 in DNA: TGTGCCAGCAGCTTAAAGGTGGTAGCGGGAGATCGAGAGACCCAGTACTTC. The encoded protein is CASSLKVVAGDRETQYF.

The V call is TRBV7-2, the J call TRBJ1-2, with 8 bases lining up with TRBD1. The germline V gene has CDR1 SGHTA and CDR2 FQGNSA. Trimming took 6 bases from V and 8 from J; bases not matched to a gene: 8. The CDR3 runs to 13 residues. CDR3 in DNA: TGTGCCAGCAGTCAACCAGGGGGCAGGGGCTACACCTTC. Translated: CASSQPGGRGYTF.

This clonotype was counted a few times. The rearrangement joins TRBV3-1 to TRBJ2-7, with 10 bases lining up with TRBD2. Trimming removed 3 bases from V and 5 bases from J; junction bases left unmatched: 7. Germline loops: CDR1 LGHDT, CDR2 YNNKEL (reference sequence). The length of the CDR3 is 15 residues. CDR3 region: CASSHSGGLSDEQYF. CDR3 DNA: TGTGCCAGCAGCCATAGCGGGGGGCTTAGTGACGAGCAGTACTTC.

In this sample, this clonotype turned up once. The genes are TRBV5-6 and TRBJ2-5, with 7 nucleotides matching TRBD1. Gene TRBJ2-7 matches the end of the DNA better, so the J call may be wrong. The CDR3 is made up of 14 amino acids. CDR1 is SGHDT and CDR2 is YYEEEE in the germline V gene. The CDR3 is CASSSAGTVYEQYF. The CDR3 bases are TGTGCCAGCAGCTCGGCCGGGACAGTCTACGAGCAGTACTTC.

The chain combines TRBV20-1 with TRBJ2-1; 11 bases agree with TRBD2. Germline assignment: CDR1 DFQATT and CDR2 SNEGSKA (reference sequence). The junction had 9 bases not matched to a gene; V was cut back by 2 bases and J by 9 bases. The CDR3 is 15 amino acids. The CDR3 nucleotides read TGCAGTGCTAGACTAGCGGGGGGCAGTCTGCGTGAGCAGTTCTTC. Encoded protein: CSARLAGGSLREQFF.

V gene TRBV7-2 combines with J gene TRBJ2-5; 7 bases match TRBD1. The tail of the sequence fits TRBJ2-7 better, so the J call may be wrong. This CDR3 has 16 residues. Germline V gene data show CDR1 as SGHTA and CDR2 as FQGNSA. The CDR3 DNA reads TGTGCCAGCAGTCCTGAAACAGGGGACGGGTTCTACGAGCAGTACTTC. This encodes CASSPETGDGFYEQYF.

This clonotype was picked up one time. J is TRBJ2-7 and V is TRBV20-1, with 7 bases that match TRBD1. The J call could be wrong; TRBJ2-5 is a better fit for the DNA end. CDR1 is DFQATT, CDR2 SNEGSKA, per germline (reference sequence). The CDR3 sequence is 15 residues long. The CDR3 coding sequence is TGCAGTGCTCGTGTCTGGGACAGAGTCGAGGAGACCCAGTACTTC. Translating gives CSARVWDRVEETQYF.

This clonotype was seen more than once but under ten times. The rearrangement joins TRBV6-5 to TRBJ2-3, with TRBD1 matching over 9 bases. The CDR3 has 14 residues. Germline V lookup: CDR1 MNHEY, CDR2 SVGAGI. The V and J ends lost 5 bases and 6 bases, in that order; junction bases with no gene match: 6. In DNA, the CDR3 is TGTGCCAGCAGTACTTGGACAGGGGCGGATACGCAGTATTTT. This codes for CASSTWTGADTQYF.

A note on this clonotype: A clone one base away is much larger, so this may be a read error. This sequence joins TRBV7-2 and TRBJ2-5; no firm D call. The DNA end is a closer match to TRBJ2-1, so the J assignment may be wrong. This CDR3 is built from 15 residues. The V gene's germline CDR1 is SGHTA and CDR2 FQGNSA. CDR3 coding DNA: TGTGCCAGCAGCTTTTGGGGTAGCTTACAAGAGACCCAGTTCTTC. This encodes CASSFWGSLQETQFF.

The sample holds one count of this clonotype. The chain has TRBV6-1 and TRBJ1-6, with 7 positions matching TRBD1. The germline gives CDR1 MNHNS, CDR2 SASEGT. The length of the CDR3 is 16 residues. V was pared by 1 base and J by 10 bases, with 10 bases of the junction left unmatched. CDR3 nucleotide sequence: TGTGCCAGCAGTGAAGAGAAGACAGGGATTAGGTCACCCCTCCACTTT. Protein: CASSEEKTGIRSPLHF.

About this clonotype itself: At one end the junction does not follow the germline gene, possibly because of a read error. V gene TRBV28 combines with J gene TRBJ2-7; D unclear. CDR3 length: 12 amino acids. Germline V gene lookup returns CDR1 MDHEN and CDR2 SYDVKM. CDR3 DNA: TGTGCCATAGCTGGGGTACAAGAGACCCAGAACTTC. Translating it yields CAIAGVQETQNF. The variable domain in full, with the rest retrieved from reference TRBV28 and TRBJ2-7, is DVKVTQSSRYLVKRTGEKVFLECVQDMDHENMFWYRQDPGLGLRLIYFSYDVKMKEKGDIPEGYSVSREKKERFSLILESASTNQTSMYLCAIAGVQETQNFGPGTRLTVT.

This clonotype showed up many times. This chain connects TRBV20-1 to TRBJ1-1; 9 nucleotides agree with TRBD1. Germline CDR1 is DFQATT and CDR2 is SNEGSKA (reference sequence). V dropped 1 base and J dropped 5; count of bases not matched to a gene: 8. The length of the CDR3 is 15 residues. The CDR3 nucleotides are TGCAGTGCTAGAGCGCAACAGGGGGCCCTTACTGAAGCTTTCTTT. Translated, it gives CSARAQQGALTEAFF.

This clonotype was counted between two and nine times. The genes are TRBV5-1 and TRBJ2-1, with D possibly matching TRBD2 (6 bases). The CDR3 is 16 residues long. Trimming took 4 bases from V and 3 from J, leaving 17 bases between them. Germline V gene sequence: CDR1 SGHRS, CDR2 YFSETQ. CDR3 sequence (DNA): TGCGCCAGCAGCCTGGTGGGGGGATCTGGCTACAATGAGCAGTTCTTC. Translation: CASSLVGGSGYNEQFF.